The rows below give T cell receptor beta chains drawn from one sample of a study of blood T cell repertoires in COVID-19. The table came from immunoSEQ multiplex PCR; TCRdb's copy has only in-frame clones and leaves some out. The sample shows 84,000 or so clones, 78% of them seen only once. Material: peripheral blood. These TCRs come from a man between 70 and 80 years old with COVID-19, enrolled during active disease. CDR3s leave out the opening cysteine and the closing phenylalanine or tryptophan. Not every row has a clone size; where given, it reads once, few, many or a size class.

>NA|TRBJ1-3|13|TRBV5-1
ASSFTGGTGNTIY
>NA|TRBJ2-7|12|TRBV7-8
ASSLEGGAYEQY
>NA|TRBJ2-5|10|TRBV24-1
ATSGGGETQY
>NA|TRBJ1-6|13|TRBV7-8
ASSFRQGTSSPLH
>NA|TRBJ2-5|13|TRBV19
ASSTRLAGSETQY
>NA|TRBJ1-2|12|TRBV5-6
ASSLGGSVGRYT
>NA|TRBJ1-1|12|TRBV11-2
ASSPARDRVEAF
>medium-sized|TRBJ2-7|13|TRBV6-1
ASSEVTGFKHEQY
>NA|TRBJ2-7|14|TRBV5-1
ASSLGHTSSSYEQY
>NA|TRBJ2-1|15|TRBV7-9
ASSSPSGTGGYNEQF
>NA|TRBJ2-7|13|TRBV30
AWSLPGTSLHEQY
>NA|TRBJ2-5|13|TRBV19
ASSPYSGMQETQY
>NA|TRBJ1-1|11|TRBV23-1
ASSQAGNTEAF
>few|TRBJ2-4|8|TRBV29-1
SVTGDEEY
>once|TRBJ2-5|14|TRBV27
ASSSFLRQGWETQY
>NA|TRBJ2-7|11|TRBV12-3/TRBV12-4
ASSVEGSHEQY
>NA|TRBJ2-3|20|TRBV28
ASSSETSGLGVTWGRTDTQY
>once|TRBJ2-5|12|TRBV28
ASSFGRGRETQY
>NA|TRBJ2-7|11|TRBV3-1/TRBV3-2
ASSYEGVYEQY
>NA|TRBJ2-1|13|TRBV6-5
ASRRYTGTYNEQF
>NA|TRBJ1-5|12|TRBV2
ASTPTGSNQPQH
>NA|TRBJ1-5|15|TRBV28
ASLGGGTGDFGQPQH
>few|TRBJ1-5|13|TRBV19
ASSLTGGERQPQH
>NA|TRBJ2-4|14|TRBV7-4
ASSINSGRAKNIQY
>few|TRBJ2-2|13|TRBV27
ASSLFRGTPGELF
>many|TRBJ1-3|14|TRBV4-1
ASSPIPGTAGNTIY
>NA|TRBJ2-2|14|TRBV5-1
ASSPSGSGRNGELF
>NA|TRBJ2-5|13|TRBV14
ASSPGLAGGETQY
>NA|TRBJ2-5|14|TRBV13
ASTKESGRGMETQY
>NA|TRBJ1-6|13|TRBV9
ASSELTGGNSPLH
>once|TRBJ1-2|14|TRBV6-6
ASSYSGGQGAFGYT
>NA|TRBJ1-3|13|TRBV6-5
ASMFGSNSGNTIY
>few|TRBJ2-7|9|TRBV6-6
ASTSAYEQY
>NA|TRBJ2-2|15|TRBV7-6
ASSLEPHLRYTGELF